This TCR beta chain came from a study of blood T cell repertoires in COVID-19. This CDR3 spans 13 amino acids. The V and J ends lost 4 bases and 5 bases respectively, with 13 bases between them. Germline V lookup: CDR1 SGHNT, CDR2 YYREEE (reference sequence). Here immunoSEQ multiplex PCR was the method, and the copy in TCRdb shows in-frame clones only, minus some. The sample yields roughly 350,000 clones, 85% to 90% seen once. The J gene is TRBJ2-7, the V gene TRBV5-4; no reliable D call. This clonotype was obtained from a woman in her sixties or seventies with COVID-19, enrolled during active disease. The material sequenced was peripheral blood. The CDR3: CASSPTPHDEQYF. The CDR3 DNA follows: TGTGCCAGCAGCCCCACTCCCCACGACGAGCAGTACTTC.